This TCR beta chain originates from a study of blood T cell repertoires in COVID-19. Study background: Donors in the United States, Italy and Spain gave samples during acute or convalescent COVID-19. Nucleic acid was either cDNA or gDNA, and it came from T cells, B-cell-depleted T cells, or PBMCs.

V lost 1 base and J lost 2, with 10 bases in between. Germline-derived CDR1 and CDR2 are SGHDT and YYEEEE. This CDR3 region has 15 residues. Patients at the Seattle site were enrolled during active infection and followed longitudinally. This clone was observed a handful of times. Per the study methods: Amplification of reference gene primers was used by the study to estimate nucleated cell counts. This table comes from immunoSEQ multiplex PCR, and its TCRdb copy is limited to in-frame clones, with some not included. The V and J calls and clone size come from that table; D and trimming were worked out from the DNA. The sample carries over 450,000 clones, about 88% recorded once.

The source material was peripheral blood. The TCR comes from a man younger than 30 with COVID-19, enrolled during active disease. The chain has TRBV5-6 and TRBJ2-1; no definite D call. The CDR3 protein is CASSLNSRPYNEQFF. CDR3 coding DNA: TGTGCCAGCAGCTTGAACAGCCGACCCTACAATGAGCAGTTCTTC.